This TCR beta chain was sequenced during a study of brain T cells in children with intractable seizures. Concerning this clone itself: The target antigen is unknown.

Surgery cases with the highest brain T cell transcript signatures were chosen for sequencing. Pre-surgery treatment included at least one anti-epileptic drug. The CDR3 has 15 residues. Findings and limits, study-wide: Only CDR3 sequence similarity suggested viral specificity, without known HCMV serostatus. Absence of clones before surgery may stem from lower sequencing depth.

Sequenced by immunoSEQ multiplex PCR; TCRdb stores in-frame clones only, minus some. The table has roughly 120,000 clones, 94% seen once. The chain links TRBV21-1 to TRBJ1-5. TRBV21-1 is shown as a pseudogene. The starting material was peripheral blood, obtained at surgery. The sequence was collected from a boy less than two years old with hemimegalencephaly and intractable seizures. CDR3 loop: CASSRGRNSNQPQHF. The CDR3 region has the DNA TGTGCCAGCAGCAGGGGGAGGAATAGCAATCAGCCCCAGCATTTT.